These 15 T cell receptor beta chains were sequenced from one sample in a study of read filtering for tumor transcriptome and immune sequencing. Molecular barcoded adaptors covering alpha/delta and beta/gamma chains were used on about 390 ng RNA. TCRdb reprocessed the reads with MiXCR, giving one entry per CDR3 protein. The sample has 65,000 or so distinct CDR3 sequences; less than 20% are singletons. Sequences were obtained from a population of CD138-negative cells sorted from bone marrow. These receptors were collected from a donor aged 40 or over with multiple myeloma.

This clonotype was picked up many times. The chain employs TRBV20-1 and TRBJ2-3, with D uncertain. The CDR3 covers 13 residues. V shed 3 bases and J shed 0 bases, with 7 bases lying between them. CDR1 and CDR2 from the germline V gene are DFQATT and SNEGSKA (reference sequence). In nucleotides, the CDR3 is TGCAGTGCTAGTGCGGTTAGCACAGATACGCAGTATTTT. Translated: CSASAVSTDTQYF.

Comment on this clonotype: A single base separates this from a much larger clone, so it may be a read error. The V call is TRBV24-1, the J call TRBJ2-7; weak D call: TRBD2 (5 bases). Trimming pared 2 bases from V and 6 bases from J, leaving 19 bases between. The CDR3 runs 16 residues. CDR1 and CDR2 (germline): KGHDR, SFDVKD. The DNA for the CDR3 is TGTGCCACCAGTGATTCTGAGCGGAAGGGCCGACCCGAGCAGTACTTC. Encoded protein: CATSDSERKGRPEQYF.

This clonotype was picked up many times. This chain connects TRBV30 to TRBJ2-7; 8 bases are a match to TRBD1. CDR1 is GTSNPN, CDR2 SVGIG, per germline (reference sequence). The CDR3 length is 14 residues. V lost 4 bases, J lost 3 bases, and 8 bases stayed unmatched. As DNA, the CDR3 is TGTGCCTGGAATAGACAGGGGCCGCACTACGAGCAGTACTTC. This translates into CAWNRQGPHYEQYF.

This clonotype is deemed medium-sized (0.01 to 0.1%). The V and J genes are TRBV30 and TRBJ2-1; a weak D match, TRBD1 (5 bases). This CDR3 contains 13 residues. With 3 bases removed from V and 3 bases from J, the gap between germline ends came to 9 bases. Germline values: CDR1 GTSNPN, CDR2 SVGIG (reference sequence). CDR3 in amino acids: CAWRADIYNEQFF. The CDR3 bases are TGTGCCTGGAGGGCGGACATCTACAATGAGCAGTTCTTC.

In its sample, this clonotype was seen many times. The CDR3 bases are TGCAGCGTTGACACCGGGACAGGGGCATACGAGCAGTACTTC. Residues: CSVDTGTGAYEQYF. This chain connects TRBV29-1 to TRBJ2-7; 10 positions match TRBD1. The CDR3 is 14 amino acids. V gave up 3 bases and J gave up 4 bases; unmatched junction bases: 6. Germline lookup yields CDR1 SQVTM and CDR2 ANQGSEA.

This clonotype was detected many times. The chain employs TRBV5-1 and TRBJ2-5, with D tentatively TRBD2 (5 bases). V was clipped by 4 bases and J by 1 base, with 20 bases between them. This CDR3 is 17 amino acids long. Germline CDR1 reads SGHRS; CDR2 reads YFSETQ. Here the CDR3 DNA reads TGCGCCAGCAGCCCCGGAACCTGGCGTGGGAGCCAAGAGACCCAGTACTTC. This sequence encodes CASSPGTWRGSQETQYF.

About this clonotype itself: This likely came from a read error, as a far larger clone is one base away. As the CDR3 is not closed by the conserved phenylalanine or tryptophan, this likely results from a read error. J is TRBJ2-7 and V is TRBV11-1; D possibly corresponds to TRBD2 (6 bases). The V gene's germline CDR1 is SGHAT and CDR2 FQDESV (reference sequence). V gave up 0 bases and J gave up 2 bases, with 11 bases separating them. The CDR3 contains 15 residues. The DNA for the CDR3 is TGTGCCAGCAGCTTAGCGGGAGGTGCCACCTACGAGCAGTACTCC. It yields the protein CASSLAGGATYEQYS.

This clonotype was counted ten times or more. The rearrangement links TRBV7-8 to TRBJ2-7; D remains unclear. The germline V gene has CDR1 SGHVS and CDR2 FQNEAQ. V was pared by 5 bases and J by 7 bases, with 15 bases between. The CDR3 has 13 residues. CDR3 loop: CASSKRQHEEQYF. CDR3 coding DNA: TGTGCCAGCAGCAAGAGGCAGCATGAGGAGCAGTACTTC.

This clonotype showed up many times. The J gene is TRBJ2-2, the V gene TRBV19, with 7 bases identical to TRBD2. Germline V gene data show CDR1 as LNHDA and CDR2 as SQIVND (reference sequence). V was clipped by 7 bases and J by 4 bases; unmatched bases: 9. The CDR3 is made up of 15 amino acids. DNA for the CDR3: TGTGCCAGTAATGGTGAACTAGCGAGCACCGGGGAGCTGTTTTTT. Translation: CASNGELASTGELFF.

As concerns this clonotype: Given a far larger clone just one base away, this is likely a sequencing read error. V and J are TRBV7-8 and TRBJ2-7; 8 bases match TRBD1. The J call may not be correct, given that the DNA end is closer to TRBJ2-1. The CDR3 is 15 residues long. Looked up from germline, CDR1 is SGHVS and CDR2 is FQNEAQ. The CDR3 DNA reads TGTGCCAGCAGAGCCTACCGGGACAGGTACGATGAGCAGTTCTTC. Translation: CASRAYRDRYDEQFF.

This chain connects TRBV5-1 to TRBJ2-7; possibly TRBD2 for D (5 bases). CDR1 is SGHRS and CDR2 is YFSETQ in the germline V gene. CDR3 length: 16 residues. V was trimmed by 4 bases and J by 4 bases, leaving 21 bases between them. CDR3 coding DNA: TGCGCCAGCAGCATGGCCCCGGCACCGGGGTATTACGAGCAGTACTTC. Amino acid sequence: CASSMAPAPGYYEQYF.

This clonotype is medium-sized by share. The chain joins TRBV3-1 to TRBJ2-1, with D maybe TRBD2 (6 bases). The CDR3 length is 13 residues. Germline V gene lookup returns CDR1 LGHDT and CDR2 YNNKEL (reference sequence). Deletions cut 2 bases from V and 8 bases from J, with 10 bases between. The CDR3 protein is CASSQLASDEQFF. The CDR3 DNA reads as TGTGCCAGCAGCCAACTAGCGTCAGATGAGCAGTTCTTC.

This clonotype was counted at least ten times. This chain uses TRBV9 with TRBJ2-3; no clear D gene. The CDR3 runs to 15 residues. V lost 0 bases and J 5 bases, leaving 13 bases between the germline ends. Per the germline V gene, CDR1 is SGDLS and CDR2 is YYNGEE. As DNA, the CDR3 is TGTGCCAGCAGCGTAGGAAGTCTCCATGGAGATACGCAGTATTTT. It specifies CASSVGSLHGDTQYF.

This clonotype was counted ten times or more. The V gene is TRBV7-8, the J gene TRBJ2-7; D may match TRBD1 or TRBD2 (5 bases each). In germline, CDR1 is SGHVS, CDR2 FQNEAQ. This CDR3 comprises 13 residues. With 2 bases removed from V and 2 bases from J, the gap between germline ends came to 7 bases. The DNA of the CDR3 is TGTGCCAGCAGCTTATCGGGGCCCTACGAGCAGTACTTC. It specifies CASSLSGPYEQYF.

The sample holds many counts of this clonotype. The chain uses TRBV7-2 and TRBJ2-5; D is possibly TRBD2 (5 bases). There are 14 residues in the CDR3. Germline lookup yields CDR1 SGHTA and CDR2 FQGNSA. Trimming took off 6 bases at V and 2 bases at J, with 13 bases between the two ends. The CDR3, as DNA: TGTGCCAGCAGATCCGGACGGGGTCAAGAGACCCAGTACTTC. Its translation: CASRSGRGQETQYF.